This T cell receptor (beta chain) derives from a study of T cells expressing NK-cell markers. Study information: Sequencing of TCR beta repertoires drew on sorted CD3+CD56+NKG2C+, CD3+CD56+NKG2C- and CD3+CD56-NKG2C+ T cells. Seropositivity for HCMV was found in most of the eight sequenced donors, with one seronegative.

This CDR3 is 18 amino acids long. Germline CDR1 reads SGHAT; CDR2 reads FQNNGV. For each CDR3 protein, TCRdb gives one entry from its re-call of the 5' RACE reads, without DNA. Here the sample table reports roughly 390,000 distinct CDR3 sequences. The sequenced material came from blood T cells: a sorted CD56 or NKG2C T cell subset, CD4+ or CD8+ T cells, or bulk PBMC T cells (not recorded which). This receptor was obtained from a woman aged 50 to 60 in good health. V is TRBV11-2 and J is TRBJ1-3; TCRdb picks TRBD1, but there is no DNA to check that call. The CDR3 protein is CASSFYPGTASSGNTIYF.